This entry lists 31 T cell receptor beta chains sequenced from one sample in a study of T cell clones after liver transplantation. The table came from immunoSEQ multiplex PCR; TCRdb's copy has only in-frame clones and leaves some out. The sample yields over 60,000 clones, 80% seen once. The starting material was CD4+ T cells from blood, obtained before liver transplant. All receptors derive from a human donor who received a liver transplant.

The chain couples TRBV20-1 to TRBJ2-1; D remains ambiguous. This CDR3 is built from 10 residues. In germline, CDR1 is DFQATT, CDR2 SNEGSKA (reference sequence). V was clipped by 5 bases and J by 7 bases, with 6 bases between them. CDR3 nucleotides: TGCAGTGCTCTAAGGAATGAGCAGTTCTTC. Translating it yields CSALRNEQFF.

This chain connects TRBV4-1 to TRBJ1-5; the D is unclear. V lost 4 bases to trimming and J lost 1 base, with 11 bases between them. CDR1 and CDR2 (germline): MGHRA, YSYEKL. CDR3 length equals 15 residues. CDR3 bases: TGCGCCAGCAGCCGGTACACTTCCAGCAATCAGCCCCAGCATTTT. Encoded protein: CASSRYTSSNQPQHF.

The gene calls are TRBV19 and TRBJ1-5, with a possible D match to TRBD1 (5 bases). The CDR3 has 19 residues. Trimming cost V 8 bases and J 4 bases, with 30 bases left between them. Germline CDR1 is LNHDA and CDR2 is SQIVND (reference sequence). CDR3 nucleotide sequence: TGTGCCAGTGCTCCCCCCGCGGGGCAATTCCCATTTGGAAATCAGCCCCAGCATTTT. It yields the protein CASAPPAGQFPFGNQPQHF.

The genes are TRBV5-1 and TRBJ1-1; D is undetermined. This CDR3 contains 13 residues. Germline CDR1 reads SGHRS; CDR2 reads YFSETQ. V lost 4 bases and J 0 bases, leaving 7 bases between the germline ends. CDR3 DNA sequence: TGCGCCAGCAGCGGGAGCTTGAACACTGAAGCTTTCTTT. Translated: CASSGSLNTEAFF. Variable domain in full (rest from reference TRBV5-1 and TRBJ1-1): KAGVTQTPRYLIKTRGQQVTLSCSPISGHRSVSWYQQTPGQGLQFLFEYFSETQRNKGNFPGRFSGRQFSNSRSEMNVSTLELGDSALYLCASSGSLNTEAFFGQGTRLTVV.

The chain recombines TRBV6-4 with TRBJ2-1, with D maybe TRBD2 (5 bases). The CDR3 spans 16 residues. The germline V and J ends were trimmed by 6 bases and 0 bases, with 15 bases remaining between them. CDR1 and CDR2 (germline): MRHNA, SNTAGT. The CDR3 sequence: CASSVKSSSSYNEQFF. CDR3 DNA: TGTGCCAGCAGCGTAAAATCTAGCAGCTCCTACAATGAGCAGTTCTTC.

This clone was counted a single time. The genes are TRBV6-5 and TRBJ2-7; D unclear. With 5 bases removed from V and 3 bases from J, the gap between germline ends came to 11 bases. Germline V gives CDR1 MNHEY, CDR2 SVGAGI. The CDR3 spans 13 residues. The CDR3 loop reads CASSPNAIYEQYF. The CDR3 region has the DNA TGTGCCAGCAGTCCTAATGCTATCTACGAGCAGTACTTC.

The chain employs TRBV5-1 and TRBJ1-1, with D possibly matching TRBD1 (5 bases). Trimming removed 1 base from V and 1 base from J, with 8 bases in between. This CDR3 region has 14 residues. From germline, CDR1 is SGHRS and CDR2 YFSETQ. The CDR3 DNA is TGCGCCAGCAGCTTGCAGACAGCGAACACTGAAGCTTTCTTT. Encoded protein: CASSLQTANTEAFF.

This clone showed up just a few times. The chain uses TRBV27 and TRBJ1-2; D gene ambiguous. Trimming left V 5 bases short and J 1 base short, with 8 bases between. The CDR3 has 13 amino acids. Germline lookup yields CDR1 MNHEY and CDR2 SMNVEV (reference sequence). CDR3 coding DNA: TGTGCCAGCAGTCCGAGCCTTAACTATGGCTACACCTTC. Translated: CASSPSLNYGYTF.

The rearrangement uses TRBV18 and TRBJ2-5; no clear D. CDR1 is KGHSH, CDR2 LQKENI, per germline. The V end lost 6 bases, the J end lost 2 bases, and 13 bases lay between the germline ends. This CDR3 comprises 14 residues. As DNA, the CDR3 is TGTGCCAGCTCCCGCTCGCGGTATCAAGAGACCCAGTACTTC. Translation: CASSRSRYQETQYF.

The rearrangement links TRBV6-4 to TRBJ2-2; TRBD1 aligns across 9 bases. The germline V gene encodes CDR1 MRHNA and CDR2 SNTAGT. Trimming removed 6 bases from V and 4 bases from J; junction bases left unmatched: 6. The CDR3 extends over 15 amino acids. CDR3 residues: CASSLDRGVTGELFF. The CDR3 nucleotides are TGTGCCAGCAGCTTGGACAGGGGTGTCACCGGGGAGCTGTTTTTT.

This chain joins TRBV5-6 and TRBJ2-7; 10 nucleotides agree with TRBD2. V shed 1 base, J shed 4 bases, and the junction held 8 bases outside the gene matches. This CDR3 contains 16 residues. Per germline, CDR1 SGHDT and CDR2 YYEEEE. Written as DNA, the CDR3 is TGTGCCAGCAGCTTGTCCCCTAGCGGGAGTTTTTACGAGCAGTACTTC. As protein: CASSLSPSGSFYEQYF.

The DNA for the CDR3 is TGTGCCAGCAGCTTAGCGTCCCTAGCGGGAGAACAGCAGTACTTC. This sequence encodes CASSLASLAGEQQYF. The V gene is TRBV7-8, the J gene TRBJ2-7; TRBD2 agrees at 10 bases. This CDR3 is 15 amino acids long. V lost 0 bases, J lost 8 bases, and 7 bases stayed unmatched. Germline V CDR1 and CDR2: SGHVS, FQNEAQ.

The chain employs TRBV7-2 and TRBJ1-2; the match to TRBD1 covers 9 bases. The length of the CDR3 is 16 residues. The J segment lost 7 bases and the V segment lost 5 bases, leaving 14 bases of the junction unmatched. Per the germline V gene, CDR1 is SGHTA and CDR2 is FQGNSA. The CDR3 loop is CASSRTGGRGQGGYTF. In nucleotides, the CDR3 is TGTGCCAGCAGCCGTACAGGGGGCAGGGGGCAGGGTGGCTACACCTTC.

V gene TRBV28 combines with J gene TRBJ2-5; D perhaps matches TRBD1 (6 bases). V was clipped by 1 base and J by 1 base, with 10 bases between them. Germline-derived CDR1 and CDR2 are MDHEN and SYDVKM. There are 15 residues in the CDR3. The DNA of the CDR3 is TGTGCCAGCAGTTTATCAGGGGCTCCCCAAGAGACCCAGTACTTC. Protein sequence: CASSLSGAPQETQYF.

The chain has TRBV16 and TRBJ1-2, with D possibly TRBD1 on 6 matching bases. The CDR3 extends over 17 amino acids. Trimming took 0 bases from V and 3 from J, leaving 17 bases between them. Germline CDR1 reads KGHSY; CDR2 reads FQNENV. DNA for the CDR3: TGTGCCAGCAGCCAATCAAGGAAAATTCCAGGGGACTATGGCTACACCTTC. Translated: CASSQSRKIPGDYGYTF.

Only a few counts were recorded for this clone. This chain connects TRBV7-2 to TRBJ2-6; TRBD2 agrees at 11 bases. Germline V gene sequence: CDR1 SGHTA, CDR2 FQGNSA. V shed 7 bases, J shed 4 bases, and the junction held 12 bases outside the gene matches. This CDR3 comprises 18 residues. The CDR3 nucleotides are TGTGCCAGCACCATTTCACTAGCGGGAGTCGCGGGGGCCAACGTCCTGACTTTC. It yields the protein CASTISLAGVAGANVLTF.

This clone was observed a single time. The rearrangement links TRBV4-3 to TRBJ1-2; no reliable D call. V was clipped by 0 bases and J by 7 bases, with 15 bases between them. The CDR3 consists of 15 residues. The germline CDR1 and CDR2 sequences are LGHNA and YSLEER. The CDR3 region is CASSQESGSRAGYTF. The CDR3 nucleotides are TGCGCCAGCAGCCAAGAATCGGGCTCGCGGGCTGGCTACACCTTC.

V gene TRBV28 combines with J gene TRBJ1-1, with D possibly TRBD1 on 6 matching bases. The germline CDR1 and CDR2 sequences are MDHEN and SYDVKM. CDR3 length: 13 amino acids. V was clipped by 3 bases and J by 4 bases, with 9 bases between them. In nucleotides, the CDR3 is TGTGCCAGCAGTTTGTCAGGGGTCACTGAAGCTTTCTTT. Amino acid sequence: CASSLSGVTEAFF. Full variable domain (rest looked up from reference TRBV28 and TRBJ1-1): DVKVTQSSRYLVKRTGEKVFLECVQDMDHENMFWYRQDPGLGLRLIYFSYDVKMKEKGDIPEGYSVSREKKERFSLILESASTNQTSMYLCASSLSGVTEAFFGQGTRLTVV.

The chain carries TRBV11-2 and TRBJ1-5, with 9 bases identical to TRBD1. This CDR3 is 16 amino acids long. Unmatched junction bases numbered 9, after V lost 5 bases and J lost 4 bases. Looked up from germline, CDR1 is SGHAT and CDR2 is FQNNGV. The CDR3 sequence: CASSDRTGVGNQPQHF. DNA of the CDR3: TGTGCCAGCAGCGATAGGACAGGGGTAGGGAATCAGCCCCAGCATTTT. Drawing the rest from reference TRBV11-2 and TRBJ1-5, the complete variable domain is EAGVAQSPRYKIIEKRQSVAFWCNPISGHATLYWYQQILGQGPKLLIQFQNNGVVDDSQLPKDRFSAERLKGVDSTLKIQPAKLEDSAVYLCASSDRTGVGNQPQHFGDGTRLSIL.

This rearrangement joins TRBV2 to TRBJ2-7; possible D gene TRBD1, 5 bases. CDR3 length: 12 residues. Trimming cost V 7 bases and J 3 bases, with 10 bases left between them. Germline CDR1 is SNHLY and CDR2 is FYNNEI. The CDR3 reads CASKARDYEQYF. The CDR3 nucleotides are TGTGCCAGCAAGGCCAGGGACTACGAGCAGTACTTC.

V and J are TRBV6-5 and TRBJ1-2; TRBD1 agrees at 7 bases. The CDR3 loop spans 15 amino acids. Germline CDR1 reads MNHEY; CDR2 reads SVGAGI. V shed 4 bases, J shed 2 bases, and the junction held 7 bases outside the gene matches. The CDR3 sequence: CASSWEGAGNYGYTF. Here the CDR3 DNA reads TGTGCCAGCAGTTGGGAGGGGGCAGGGAACTATGGCTACACCTTC.

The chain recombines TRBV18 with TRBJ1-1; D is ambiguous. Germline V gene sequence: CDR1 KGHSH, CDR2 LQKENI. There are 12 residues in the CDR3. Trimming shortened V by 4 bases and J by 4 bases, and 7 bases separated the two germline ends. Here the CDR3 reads CASSQIGTEAFF. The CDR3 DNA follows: TGTGCCAGCTCACAAATTGGCACTGAAGCTTTCTTT.

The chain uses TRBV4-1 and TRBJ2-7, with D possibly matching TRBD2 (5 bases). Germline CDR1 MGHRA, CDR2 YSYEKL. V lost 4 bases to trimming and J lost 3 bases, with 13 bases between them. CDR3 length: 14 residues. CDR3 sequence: CASSPRDTHYEQYF. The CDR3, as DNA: TGCGCCAGCAGCCCGAGGGATACCCACTACGAGCAGTACTTC.

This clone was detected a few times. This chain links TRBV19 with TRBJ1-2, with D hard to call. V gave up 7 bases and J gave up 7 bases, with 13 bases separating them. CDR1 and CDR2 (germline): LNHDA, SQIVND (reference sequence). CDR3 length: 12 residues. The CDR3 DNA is TGTGCCAGTATTTACAGTGCGACTGGCTACACCTTC. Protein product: CASIYSATGYTF.

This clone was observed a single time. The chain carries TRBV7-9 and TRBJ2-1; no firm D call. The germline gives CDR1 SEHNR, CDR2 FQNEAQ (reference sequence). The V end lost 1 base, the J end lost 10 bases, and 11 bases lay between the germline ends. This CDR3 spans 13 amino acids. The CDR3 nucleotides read TGTGCCAGCAGCTTAGAGGTGGCAATCGAGCAGTTCTTC. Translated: CASSLEVAIEQFF.

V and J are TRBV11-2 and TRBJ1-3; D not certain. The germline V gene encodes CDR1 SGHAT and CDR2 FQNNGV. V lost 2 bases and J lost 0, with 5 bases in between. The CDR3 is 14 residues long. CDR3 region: CASSLRSSGNTIYF. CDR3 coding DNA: TGTGCCAGCAGCTTACGCAGCTCTGGAAACACCATATATTTT.

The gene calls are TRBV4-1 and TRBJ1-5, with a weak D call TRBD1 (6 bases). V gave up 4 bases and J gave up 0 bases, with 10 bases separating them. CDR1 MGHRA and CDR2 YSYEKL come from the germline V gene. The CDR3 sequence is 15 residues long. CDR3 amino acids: CASSRGQISNQPQHF. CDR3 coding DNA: TGCGCCAGCAGCCGCGGACAGATTAGCAATCAGCCCCAGCATTTT.

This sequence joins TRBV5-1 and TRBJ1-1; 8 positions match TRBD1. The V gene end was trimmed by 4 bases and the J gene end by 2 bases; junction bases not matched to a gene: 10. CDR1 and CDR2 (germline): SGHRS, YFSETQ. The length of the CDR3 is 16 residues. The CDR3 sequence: CASSPRRTGKNTEAFF. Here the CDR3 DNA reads TGCGCCAGCAGCCCGAGGCGGACAGGGAAAAACACTGAAGCTTTCTTT.

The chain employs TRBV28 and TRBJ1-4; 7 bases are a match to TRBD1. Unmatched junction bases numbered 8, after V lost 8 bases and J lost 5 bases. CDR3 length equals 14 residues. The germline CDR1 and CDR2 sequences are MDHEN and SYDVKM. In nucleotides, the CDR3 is TGTGCCAGCTACCGACAGGGCTGGAATGAAAAACTGTTTTTT. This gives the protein CASYRQGWNEKLFF.

CDR3 nucleotides: TGTGCCAGCGGAAACAGGCTGACCGGGGAGCTGTTTTTT. Translation gives CASGNRLTGELFF. V is TRBV2 and J is TRBJ2-2, with D possibly TRBD1 on 5 matching bases. The CDR3 is made up of 13 amino acids. The germline V and J ends were trimmed by 8 bases and 5 bases, with 12 bases remaining between them. CDR1 is SNHLY and CDR2 is FYNNEI in the germline V gene. Looking up the rest from reference TRBV2 and TRBJ2-2 gives the full variable domain: EPEVTQTPSHQVTQMGQEVILRCVPISNHLYFYWYRQILGQKVEFLVSFYNNEISEKSEIFDDQFSVERPDGSNFTLKIRSTKLEDSAMYFCASGNRLTGELFFGEGSRLTVL.

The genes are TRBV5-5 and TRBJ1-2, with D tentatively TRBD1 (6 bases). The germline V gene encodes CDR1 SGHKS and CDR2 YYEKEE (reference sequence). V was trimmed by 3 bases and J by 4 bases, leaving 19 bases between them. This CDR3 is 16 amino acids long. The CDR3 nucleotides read TGTGCCAGCAGCTATTCGGGGAGGGGGGCTACCTATGGCTACACCTTC. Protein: CASSYSGRGATYGYTF.